The 21 T cell receptor beta chains given below trace back to one sample, sequenced in a study of PD-1 blockade in mismatch repair-deficient tumors. Only in-frame clones appear in the TCRdb table, and some are missing; sequencing was by immunoSEQ multiplex PCR. The sample has about 49,000 clones; 70% to 85% are singletons. Sequencing was performed on PBMCs, taken before pembrolizumab treatment. The receptors were sampled from an adult with mismatch repair-deficient cancer.

This clone was counted a few times. The rearrangement uses TRBV7-3 and TRBJ2-2; D possibly corresponds to TRBD1 (6 bases). Germline lookup yields CDR1 SGHTA and CDR2 FQGTGA. There are 13 residues in the CDR3. Trimming pared 4 bases from V and 6 bases from J, leaving 9 bases between. This chain's CDR3 is CASSSYRAGELFF. The DNA of the CDR3 is TGTGCCAGCAGCTCGTACAGGGCCGGGGAGCTGTTTTTT.

The chain recombines TRBV5-5 with TRBJ1-3; D gene uncertain. Deletions cut 4 bases from V and 0 bases from J, with 14 bases between. Germline V lookup: CDR1 SGHKS, CDR2 YYEKEE (reference sequence). The CDR3 is 16 amino acids. The CDR3 region is CASSENGMPSGNTIYF. The DNA of the CDR3 is TGTGCCAGCAGCGAAAACGGAATGCCCTCTGGAAACACCATATATTTT.

The chain joins TRBV7-9 to TRBJ2-3; no clear D. CDR1 is SEHNR, CDR2 FQNEAQ, per germline (reference sequence). This CDR3 has 14 amino acids. Trimming removed 1 base at V and 5 bases at J, with 10 bases between. The chain's CDR3 is CASSLGYALDTQYF. CDR3 bases: TGTGCCAGCAGCTTAGGGTATGCGCTAGATACGCAGTATTTT.

The gene calls are TRBV6-1 and TRBJ2-1; D call uncertain. The CDR3 length is 14 residues. Germline V gives CDR1 MNHNS, CDR2 SASEGT. V shed 0 bases and J shed 6 bases, with 9 bases lying between them. The CDR3 DNA reads TGTGCCAGCAGTGAAGCCTCCACATCCAATGAGCAGTTCTTC. This sequence encodes CASSEASTSNEQFF.

This clone appeared a few times. The V gene is TRBV21-1, the J gene TRBJ1-2. TRBV21-1 is a pseudogene segment. The CDR3 is made up of 15 amino acids. The CDR3, as DNA: TGTGCCAGCAGCAAAGGTAGGCAAAATTGGGATGGCTACACCTTC. Translated, it gives CASSKGRQNWDGYTF.

In DNA form, the CDR3 reads TGTGCCAGCAGTTTAAGGGCTGGAGGTAATGAAAAACTGTTTTTT. It is translated as CASSLRAGGNEKLFF. The chain joins TRBV28 to TRBJ1-4; D call uncertain. Germline V CDR1 and CDR2: MDHEN, SYDVKM. V lost 2 bases, J lost 4 bases, and 11 bases lay in between. The CDR3 length is 15 residues.

V is TRBV11-2 and J is TRBJ2-3; unclear D gene. In germline, CDR1 is SGHAT, CDR2 FQNNGV. The CDR3 totals 15 residues. V was shortened by 6 bases and J by 2 bases, with 15 bases between the two germline ends. The CDR3 protein is CASRLRVAATDTQYF. In DNA, the CDR3 is TGTGCCAGCAGACTACGGGTCGCCGCCACAGATACGCAGTATTTT.

CDR3 DNA sequence: TGTGCCATCAGTGAGGGACAGGGGCCGGAGACCCAGTACTTC. Protein: CAISEGQGPETQYF. V is TRBV10-3 and J is TRBJ2-5, with 9 bases lining up with TRBD1. Per germline, CDR1 ENHRY and CDR2 SYGVKD. After removal of 2 bases from V and 5 bases from J, the junction contained 3 bases not matched to a gene. The CDR3 is made up of 14 amino acids.

The rearrangement joins TRBV5-1 to TRBJ1-4; TRBD1 aligns across 7 bases. Germline V gene sequence: CDR1 SGHRS, CDR2 YFSETQ. The CDR3 spans 14 residues. With V trimmed by 0 bases and J by 7 bases, 3 bases remained unmatched. The CDR3 is CASSLDRGAEKLFF. The CDR3 nucleotides are TGCGCCAGCAGCTTGGACAGGGGAGCTGAAAAACTGTTTTTT.

The chain employs TRBV19 and TRBJ2-7; 10 nucleotides agree with TRBD2. The CDR3 runs 15 residues. The germline V gene encodes CDR1 LNHDA and CDR2 SQIVND (reference sequence). Unmatched junction bases numbered 10, after V lost 5 bases and J lost 6 bases. The CDR3 region has the DNA TGTGCCAGTAGTTATCCGGGACTAGCGATGGGCGAGCAGTACTTC. Amino acid sequence: CASSYPGLAMGEQYF.

The gene calls are TRBV6-5 and TRBJ1-2; D remains ambiguous. The CDR3 spans 12 residues. V was clipped by 8 bases and J by 2 bases, with 9 bases between them. From germline, CDR1 is MNHEY and CDR2 SVGAGI. Written as DNA, the CDR3 is TGTGCCAGCTTTGGACGGAACTATGGCTACACCTTC. It specifies CASFGRNYGYTF.

This clone appeared a few times. The chain has TRBV6-1 and TRBJ2-7; D call uncertain. The CDR3 totals 13 residues. CDR1 and CDR2 (germline): MNHNS, SASEGT. With 8 bases removed from V and 0 bases from J, the gap between germline ends came to 11 bases. This CDR3 reads CASRPASSYEQYF. The DNA for the CDR3 is TGTGCCAGCCGACCGGCGAGCTCCTACGAGCAGTACTTC.

This chain joins TRBV6-5 and TRBJ1-5; D is unclear. This CDR3 contains 13 residues. In germline, CDR1 is MNHEY, CDR2 SVGAGI. V lost 2 bases to trimming and J lost 5 bases, with 7 bases between them. The chain's CDR3 is CASSYTSDQPQHF. CDR3 DNA: TGTGCCAGCAGTTACACCAGTGATCAGCCCCAGCATTTT.

The chain uses TRBV7-3 and TRBJ1-1; D call uncertain. The V end was cut by 0 bases, the J end by 7 bases, with 9 bases between. The CDR3 is 13 amino acids. Per germline, CDR1 SGHTA and CDR2 FQGTGA. The CDR3 here is CASSLTGYHEAFF. The CDR3 DNA reads as TGTGCCAGCAGCTTAACGGGATACCATGAAGCTTTCTTT.

The CDR3: CASLTTADALGYEQYF. CDR3 in DNA: TGTGCCAGCTTAACGACGGCCGATGCCTTAGGATACGAGCAGTACTTC. V is TRBV5-6 and J is TRBJ2-7; no clear D gene. V was trimmed by 7 bases and J by 4 bases, leaving 24 bases between them. The CDR3 runs to 16 residues. Germline assignment: CDR1 SGHDT and CDR2 YYEEEE.

V and J are TRBV6-6 and TRBJ2-3; D may be TRBD1 (5 bases). From germline, CDR1 is MNHNY and CDR2 SVGAGI (reference sequence). The CDR3 sequence is 16 residues long. Trimming stripped 0 bases from V and 0 bases from J, with 10 bases between. The CDR3 is CASSYSPGPSTDTQYF. CDR3 DNA: TGTGCCAGCAGTTACTCTCCAGGGCCGAGCACAGATACGCAGTATTTT.

V gene TRBV5-5 combines with J gene TRBJ1-2, with TRBD1 matching 7 bases. The germline CDR1 and CDR2 sequences are SGHKS and YYEKEE (reference sequence). The junction had 11 bases not matched to a gene; V was cut back by 7 bases and J by 8 bases. The CDR3 consists of 13 residues. The CDR3 loop is CASRMGGGPGYTF. The CDR3 DNA reads TGTGCCAGCCGCATGGGAGGGGGCCCAGGCTACACCTTC.

This clone came up a few times. This chain connects TRBV19 to TRBJ2-2; 7 bases are shared with TRBD2. The CDR3 is 13 residues long. The trim removed 8 bases at V and 4 bases at J, leaving 4 bases unmatched. The germline V gene encodes CDR1 LNHDA and CDR2 SQIVND (reference sequence). The CDR3 DNA reads as TGTGCCAGTGGGGAGGGCGGCACCGGGGAGCTGTTTTTT. Translation gives CASGEGGTGELFF. The entire variable domain, with the rest obtained from reference TRBV19 and TRBJ2-2, is as follows: DGGITQSPKYLFRKEGQNVTLSCEQNLNHDAMYWYRQDPGQGLRLIYYSQIVNDFQKGDIAEGYSVSREKKESFPLTVTSAQKNPTAFYLCASGEGGTGELFFGEGSRLTVL.

The V gene is TRBV11-2, the J gene TRBJ2-1; 10 bases line up with TRBD2. Germline values: CDR1 SGHAT, CDR2 FQNNGV. CDR3 length: 14 amino acids. J gave up 9 bases and V 5 bases, and 7 bases lay outside the gene matches. The CDR3 region has the DNA TGTGCCAGCAGCCTGGGACTAGCGAATGGTGAGCAGTTCTTC. Its translation: CASSLGLANGEQFF.

This chain joins TRBV7-3 and TRBJ2-5; a possible D gene is TRBD2 (6 bases). The CDR3 is 14 amino acids. V lost 5 bases and J 1 base, leaving 11 bases between the germline ends. Looked up from germline, CDR1 is SGHTA and CDR2 is FQGTGA. CDR3 protein: CASSPGTPQETQYF. In nucleotides, the CDR3 is TGTGCCAGCAGCCCCGGGACTCCCCAAGAGACCCAGTACTTC.

This chain connects TRBV11-3 to TRBJ2-7, with D possibly being TRBD1 or TRBD2 (5 bases each). The CDR3 sequence is 15 residues long. Per germline, CDR1 SGHNT and CDR2 YENEEA. The V end was cut by 1 base, the J end by 5 bases, with 15 bases between. The CDR3 coding sequence is TGTGCCAGCAGCTTAGGGCTGGGGACCCGAGACGAGCAGTACTTC. It encodes CASSLGLGTRDEQYF. The full variable domain, in which reference TRBV11-3 and TRBJ2-7 provide the parts outside the CDR3, is EAGVVQSPRYKIIEKKQPVAFWCNPISGHNTLYWYLQNLGQGPELLIRYENEEAVDDSQLPKDRFSAERLKGVDSTLKIQPAELGDSAVYLCASSLGLGTRDEQYFGPGTRLTVT.